This entry lists 26 T cell receptor beta chains sequenced from one sample in a study of T cell responses to AZD1222 COVID-19 vaccine. Method: immunoSEQ multiplex PCR; TCRdb's copy keeps in-frame clones and lacks some. Seen here are 95,000 to 150,000 clones, about 85% observed once, and the top ten hold approximately 6.6%. The specimen was peripheral blood, collected on day 0 of AZD1222 vaccination. Receptors originate from an adult in good health.

The V and J genes are TRBV27 and TRBJ1-1; D ambiguous. CDR3 length: 11 residues. Looked up from germline, CDR1 is MNHEY and CDR2 is SMNVEV (reference sequence). The V end lost 3 bases, the J end lost 10 bases, and 9 bases lay between the germline ends. CDR3 nucleotides: TGTGCCAGCAGTTTGGCTCGTGGAGCTTTCTTT. Translated, it gives CASSLARGAFF.

This sequence joins TRBV5-1 and TRBJ2-3; the D gene is possibly TRBD1 (6 bases). The CDR3 runs 15 residues. Per germline, CDR1 SGHRS and CDR2 YFSETQ. Trimming stripped 6 bases from V and 0 bases from J, with 14 bases between. CDR3 bases: TGCGCCAGCACCATAGACAGGCCAAGCACAGATACGCAGTATTTT. This encodes CASTIDRPSTDTQYF.

The CDR3 reads CASSIDPDPSYNEQFF. Here the CDR3 DNA reads TGTGCCAGTAGTATAGACCCCGACCCCTCCTACAATGAGCAGTTCTTC. The genes are TRBV19 and TRBJ2-1; D call uncertain. The CDR3 spans 16 residues. Per the germline V gene, CDR1 is LNHDA and CDR2 is SQIVND (reference sequence). Trimming took 0 bases from V and 0 from J, leaving 9 bases between them.

The genes are TRBV2 and TRBJ2-5, with D hard to call. The CDR3 is 14 amino acids. CDR1 and CDR2 from the germline V gene are SNHLY and FYNNEI. Trimming pared 7 bases from V and 1 base from J, leaving 13 bases between. Written as DNA, the CDR3 is TGTGCCAGCACGCGAGTGGGCAGCCAAGAGACCCAGTACTTC. Its translation is CASTRVGSQETQYF.

V usage is TRBV6-4 and J usage is TRBJ2-5; TRBD1 might be the D (6 bases). Germline-derived CDR1 and CDR2 are MRHNA and SNTAGT. The CDR3 contains 13 residues. Trimming pared 6 bases from V and 10 bases from J, leaving 18 bases between. CDR3 nucleotides: TGTGCCAGCAGCACCGGACCAGGGGCCATCCAGTACTTC. As protein: CASSTGPGAIQYF.

The gene calls are TRBV3-1 (or the pseudogene TRBV3-2) and TRBJ1-2; possibly TRBD1 for D (5 bases). In germline, CDR1 is LGHDT, CDR2 YNNKEL (reference sequence). The CDR3 is 15 residues long. V was cut by 4 bases and J by 9 bases, with 21 bases left in between. The CDR3 DNA sequence: TGTGCCAGCAGCCCAAAATTCCAGGGATTGATCCGCTACACCTTC. It yields the protein CASSPKFQGLIRYTF.

The chain has TRBV19 and TRBJ1-6; D unclear. This CDR3 region has 12 residues. Germline values: CDR1 LNHDA, CDR2 SQIVND (reference sequence). V lost 5 bases to trimming and J lost 11 bases, with 10 bases between them. This chain's CDR3 is CASSPGIPPLHF. The CDR3 DNA reads as TGTGCCAGTAGTCCCGGTATTCCACCCCTCCACTTT. Complete variable domain (other parts from reference TRBV19 and TRBJ1-6): DGGITQSPKYLFRKEGQNVTLSCEQNLNHDAMYWYRQDPGQGLRLIYYSQIVNDFQKGDIAEGYSVSREKKESFPLTVTSAQKNPTAFYLCASSPGIPPLHFGNGTRLTVT.

The genes are TRBV28 and TRBJ2-1, with a possible D match to TRBD1 (5 bases). The CDR3 length is 14 residues. V lost 4 bases, J lost 6 bases, and 13 bases lay in between. The germline CDR1 and CDR2 sequences are MDHEN and SYDVKM. CDR3 loop: CASSWGRVANEQFF. The CDR3 DNA sequence: TGTGCCAGCAGTTGGGGCAGGGTCGCCAATGAGCAGTTCTTC.

The rearrangement links TRBV7-2 to TRBJ1-2; 8 bases align to TRBD1. Germline values: CDR1 SGHTA, CDR2 FQGNSA. The CDR3 consists of 16 residues. J was trimmed by 5 bases and V by 1 base; bases with no gene match: 9. CDR3: CASSLGAGGPSYGYTF. The DNA for the CDR3 is TGTGCCAGCAGCTTAGGGGCAGGGGGCCCTTCTTATGGCTACACCTTC.

This chain's CDR3 is CASSPPGGVNSPLHF. In DNA, the CDR3 is TGCGCCAGCAGCCCCCCGGGCGGAGTAAATTCACCCCTCCACTTT. This rearrangement joins TRBV4-1 to TRBJ1-6; no clear D. The length of the CDR3 is 15 residues. V was pared by 4 bases and J by 7 bases, with 14 bases between. Germline V CDR1 and CDR2: MGHRA, YSYEKL.

This clone was recorded a few times. The CDR3 is CASSEALAGVGTQYF. CDR3 in DNA: TGTGCCAGCAGTGAAGCGCTGGCGGGGGTGGGGACCCAGTACTTC. The V gene is TRBV2, the J gene TRBJ2-5; 7 nucleotides line up with TRBD2. V shed 0 bases and J 7 bases; nucleotides not matched to a gene: 8. This CDR3 region has 15 residues. Germline lookup yields CDR1 SNHLY and CDR2 FYNNEI.

V is TRBV11-2 and J is TRBJ1-5, with 7 nucleotides matching TRBD1. Trimming removed 5 bases from V and 4 bases from J; junction bases left unmatched: 5. Germline-derived CDR1 and CDR2 are SGHAT and FQNNGV. The CDR3 is made up of 14 amino acids. As DNA, the CDR3 is TGTGCCAGCAGCACAGGACAGGCGAATCAGCCCCAGCATTTT. Protein: CASSTGQANQPQHF.

This clone has a handful of counts. This sequence joins TRBV12-3 or TRBV12-4 and TRBJ2-5, with 9 nucleotides matching TRBD1. Germline trimming cut 6 bases from V and 5 bases from J; bases unmatched to any gene: 4. The CDR3 contains 13 residues. CDR3 DNA sequence: TGTGCCAGCAGCCGAGGGACAGGGGAGACCCAGTACTTC. This encodes CASSRGTGETQYF.

The V and J genes are TRBV29-1 and TRBJ2-2; a possible D gene is TRBD1 (5 bases). The germline V gene encodes CDR1 SQVTM and CDR2 ANQGSEA. V was clipped by 5 bases and J by 5 bases, with 15 bases between them. This CDR3 is 14 amino acids long. The CDR3 spells CSVRAQGWTGELFF. Written as DNA, the CDR3 is TGCAGCGTTCGTGCCCAGGGTTGGACCGGGGAGCTGTTTTTT.

The chain has TRBV10-3 and TRBJ1-5; TRBD1 is a possible D gene (6 bases). In germline, CDR1 is ENHRY, CDR2 SYGVKD. The CDR3 contains 16 residues. V lost 0 bases and J lost 6, with 15 bases in between. CDR3 DNA sequence: TGTGCCATCAGTGAGTCGTTGGGCAGGGGTATTCAGCCCCAGCATTTT. It translates to CAISESLGRGIQPQHF.

The genes are TRBV3-1 (or the pseudogene TRBV3-2) and TRBJ2-1, with TRBD1 matching 9 bases. CDR3 length equals 16 residues. V shed 4 bases, J shed 3 bases, and the junction held 7 bases outside the gene matches. The V gene's germline CDR1 is LGHDT and CDR2 YNNKEL (reference sequence). CDR3 sequence reads: CASSPPGQGIYNEQFF. The DNA of the CDR3 is TGTGCCAGCAGCCCCCCGGGACAGGGCATCTACAATGAGCAGTTCTTC.

This clone was seen more than once but under ten times. CDR3 region: CASSLKTGWESNQPQHF. CDR3 bases: TGTGCCAGCAGCTTAAAGACAGGATGGGAATCAAATCAGCCCCAGCATTTT. The chain recombines TRBV7-3 with TRBJ1-5; perhaps TRBD1 as D (6 bases). The CDR3 spans 17 residues. V lost 1 base and J lost 4, with 17 bases in between. Germline values: CDR1 SGHTA, CDR2 FQGTGA.

Only one count was recorded for this clone. This chain connects TRBV5-1 to TRBJ1-1, with D unresolved. Per germline, CDR1 SGHRS and CDR2 YFSETQ. CDR3 size: 14 residues. The V and J ends lost 2 bases and 8 bases respectively, with 16 bases between them. The CDR3 DNA sequence: TGCGCCAGCAGCTTCGCTTGGGCCTCCTCGGAAGCTTTCTTT. Protein: CASSFAWASSEAFF. Full variable domain (missing parts from reference TRBV5-1 and TRBJ1-1): KAGVTQTPRYLIKTRGQQVTLSCSPISGHRSVSWYQQTPGQGLQFLFEYFSETQRNKGNFPGRFSGRQFSNSRSEMNVSTLELGDSALYLCASSFAWASSEAFFGQGTRLTVV.

The chain carries TRBV12-3 or TRBV12-4 and TRBJ2-7, with D perhaps matching TRBD2 (6 bases). The CDR3 totals 11 residues. Trimming pared 3 bases from V and 6 bases from J, leaving 6 bases between. CDR3 sequence reads: CASSLGGEQYF. The CDR3 DNA sequence: TGTGCCAGCAGTTTGGGGGGCGAGCAGTACTTC.

V is TRBV5-1 and J is TRBJ1-6, with 11 bases lining up with TRBD1. With V trimmed by 4 bases and J by 10 bases, 4 bases remained unmatched. This CDR3 is built from 14 residues. Germline V CDR1 and CDR2: SGHRS, YFSETQ. CDR3 DNA: TGCGCCAGCAGCCAAGGGACAGGGGGATCACCCCTCCACTTT. Its translation is CASSQGTGGSPLHF.

The chain is built from TRBV19 and TRBJ1-2, with D perhaps TRBD1 (5 bases). The ends were cut back, 1 base at V and 5 bases at J, with 14 bases in the middle. The CDR3 is 15 amino acids. CDR1 is LNHDA and CDR2 is SQIVND in the germline V gene (reference sequence). CDR3 coding DNA: TGTGCCAGTAGTATAGTACTGGACATACAGTATGGCTACACCTTC. It translates to CASSIVLDIQYGYTF.

The rearrangement joins TRBV15 to TRBJ1-2; D possibly corresponds to TRBD1 (6 bases). V was shortened by 5 bases and J by 3 bases, with 19 bases between the two germline ends. Germline lookup yields CDR1 LNHNV and CDR2 YYDKDF (reference sequence). This CDR3 spans 16 amino acids. CDR3 region: CATSGPRRGLHYGYTF. CDR3 bases: TGTGCCACCAGCGGACCCCGGCGGGGGCTACACTATGGCTACACCTTC. The full variable domain, its missing parts supplied by reference TRBV15 and TRBJ1-2, is DAMVIQNPRYQVTQFGKPVTLSCSQTLNHNVMYWYQQKSSQAPKLLFHYYDKDFNNEADTPDNFQSRRPNTSFCFLDIRSPGLGDTAMYLCATSGPRRGLHYGYTFGSGTRLTVV.

This chain uses TRBV20-1 with TRBJ1-1; D might be TRBD1 (5 bases). This CDR3 has 11 residues. V lost 5 bases and J lost 7, with 11 bases in between. Germline lookup yields CDR1 DFQATT and CDR2 SNEGSKA (reference sequence). The CDR3 loop is CSASGEGEAFF. CDR3 coding DNA: TGCAGTGCTTCGGGGGAGGGTGAAGCTTTCTTT.

The V gene is TRBV6-5, the J gene TRBJ1-1, with D possibly TRBD1 on 5 matching bases. The CDR3 spans 12 residues. Germline-derived CDR1 and CDR2 are MNHEY and SVGAGI. V dropped 8 bases and J dropped 1 base, with 8 bases sitting between them. The CDR3 coding sequence is TGTGCCAGCGGAAGGGGGAACACTGAAGCTTTCTTT. It encodes CASGRGNTEAFF.

The chain uses TRBV6-5 and TRBJ2-5, with 9 bases fitting TRBD2. The ends lost 7 bases at V and 10 bases at J; junction bases unmatched: 16. Germline V gene lookup returns CDR1 MNHEY and CDR2 SVGAGI. The CDR3 extends over 15 amino acids. Here the CDR3 reads CASTDLSGGPRDQYF. As DNA, the CDR3 is TGTGCCAGCACCGACCTTAGCGGGGGCCCCAGGGACCAGTACTTC.

This clone occurred a few times. V gene TRBV6-5 combines with J gene TRBJ1-2, with D perhaps TRBD1 (5 bases). CDR3 length: 15 amino acids. The germline CDR1 and CDR2 sequences are MNHEY and SVGAGI. V shed 5 bases and J shed 5 bases, with 18 bases lying between them. In nucleotides, the CDR3 is TGTGCCAGCAGTCCCCTAACAGACAGTGGGTATGGCTACACCTTC. This gives the protein CASSPLTDSGYGYTF.